These T cell receptor beta chains were read from a single sample in a study of shared clonotypes between healthy human individuals. The method was immunoSEQ multiplex PCR; TCRdb's version includes in-frame clones alone and lacks a portion of them. Of about half a million clones listed, around 85% were seen once; the top ten hold approximately 11%. Sample: PBMCs. These receptors were taken from a woman in her forties in good health. Some clones in this sample may be carry-over from other donors' samples. Both conserved end residues are part of each CDR3. The D gene is left open where the match is weak. Clone size is given for some rows only: seen once, a few or many times, or a class if the clone is expanded.

j_gene,d_gene,abundance,v_gene,CDR3nt,CDR3aa
TRBJ2-7,.,.,TRBV10-3,TGTGCCATCAGTGGCCAGAATCTCTACGAGCAGTACTTC,CAISGQNLYEQYF
TRBJ2-7,.,.,TRBV10-1,TGCGCCAGCAGCGGAGCCTACGAGCAGTACTTC,CASSGAYEQYF
TRBJ2-2,.,once,TRBV29-1,TGCAGCGCCCTCTGGGGAGCGAACACCGGGGAGCTGTTTTTT,CSALWGANTGELFF
TRBJ2-7,.,.,TRBV4-2,TGTGCCAGCAGCCAAGAGCCGATGCTCCCGCAGTACTTC,CASSQEPMLPQYF
TRBJ2-3,.,.,TRBV2,TGTGCCAGCAGTGTTGGTGATACGCAGTATTTT,CASSVGDTQYF
TRBJ1-1,TRBD1,.,TRBV5-1,TGCGCCAGCAGCCCCGGACAGGGGAGGGCTGAAGCTTTCTTT,CASSPGQGRAEAFF
TRBJ1-2,.,.,TRBV28,TGTGCCAGCAGTTCTCCGGGACAAAACTATGGCTACACCTTC,CASSSPGQNYGYTF
TRBJ2-2,.,.,TRBV5-1,TGCGCCAGCAGCTTATTTTCGGACGGGGAGCTGTTTTTT,CASSLFSDGELFF
TRBJ1-1,.,.,TRBV25-1,TGTGCCAGCAGTGAAGGCCCGAGAGAAGCTTTCTTT,CASSEGPREAFF
TRBJ1-2,TRBD1,.,TRBV7-9,TGTGCCAGTAGCACTAGCTGGGACAGGAAGACCTTC,CASSTSWDRKTF
TRBJ2-7,TRBD2,few,TRBV28,TGTGCCAGCAACCCGGGGGGAGCGTTGTACGAGCAGTACTTC,CASNPGGALYEQYF
TRBJ1-4,.,.,TRBV30,TGTGCCTGGAGGAGCCGGGACGGACGGTATGAAAAACTGTTTTTT,CAWRSRDGRYEKLFF
TRBJ1-2,.,.,TRBV7-3,TGTGCCAGCAGCCCACACGGACAGTTACCTAACTATGGCTACACCTTC,CASSPHGQLPNYGYTF
TRBJ1-5,.,once,TRBV6-1,TGTGCCAGCATTGGTGCCAATAGCAATCAGCCCCAGCATTTT,CASIGANSNQPQHF
TRBJ2-2,.,.,TRBV7-7,TGTGCTAGCAGCTTAGTTGTGGGCACCGGGGAGCTGTTTTTT,CASSLVVGTGELFF
TRBJ1-1,.,.,TRBV5-1,TGCGCCAGCAGCTGGGAGGCGGACACAGAAGCTTTCTTT,CASSWEADTEAFF
TRBJ1-1,TRBD1,.,TRBV11-1,TGTGCCAGCAGCCCTACCGACAGGGCCGCTGAAGCTTTCTTT,CASSPTDRAAEAFF
TRBJ1-4,TRBD1,.,TRBV7-3,TGTGCCAGCAGCTCTGGACAGGGGAATGAAAAACTGTTTTTT,CASSSGQGNEKLFF
TRBJ2-3,.,.,TRBV6-1,TGTGCCAGCAAGCCCACTAGTGACACAGATACGCAGTATTTT,CASKPTSDTDTQYF
TRBJ2-3,TRBD2,many,TRBV7-3,TGTGCCAGCAGCTTAGCGGGGGGCAGGACAGATACGCAGTATTTT,CASSLAGGRTDTQYF
TRBJ2-1,TRBD2,few,TRBV7-2,TGTGCCAGCAGCTCTAGGCCGGGAGGGCCCAGGAATGAGCAGTTCTTC,CASSSRPGGPRNEQFF
TRBJ1-1,.,.,TRBV6-5,TGTGCCAGCAGCCAAACCGGGACACTGAACACTGAAGCTTTCTTT,CASSQTGTLNTEAFF
TRBJ2-7,TRBD2,.,TRBV9,TGTGCCAGCAGCGTTTCCGGGACTAGATCCTACGAGCAGTACTTC,CASSVSGTRSYEQYF